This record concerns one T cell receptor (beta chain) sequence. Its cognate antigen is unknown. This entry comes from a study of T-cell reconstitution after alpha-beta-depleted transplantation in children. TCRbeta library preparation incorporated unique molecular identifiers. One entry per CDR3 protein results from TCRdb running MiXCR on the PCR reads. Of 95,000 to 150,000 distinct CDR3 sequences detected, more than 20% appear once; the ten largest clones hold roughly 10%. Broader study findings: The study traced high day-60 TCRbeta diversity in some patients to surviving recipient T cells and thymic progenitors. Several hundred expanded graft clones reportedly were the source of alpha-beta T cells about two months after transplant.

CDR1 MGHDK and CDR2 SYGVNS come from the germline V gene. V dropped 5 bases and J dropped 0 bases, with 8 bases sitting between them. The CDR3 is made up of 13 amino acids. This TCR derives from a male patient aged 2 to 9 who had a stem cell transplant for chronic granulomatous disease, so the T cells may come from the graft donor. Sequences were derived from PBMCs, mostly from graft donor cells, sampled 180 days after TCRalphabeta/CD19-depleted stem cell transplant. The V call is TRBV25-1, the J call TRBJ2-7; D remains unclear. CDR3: CASSLKDSYEQYF. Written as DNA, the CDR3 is TGTGCCAGCAGTCTGAAAGACTCCTACGAGCAGTACTTC.